This T cell receptor (beta chain) was found in a study of CD8+CD57+ T cells in acquired aplastic anemia. Background on the study: DNA from sorted CD4+ and CD8+ cells averaged roughly 3.2 ug. Healthy donors averaged about 10 million reads for CD4+ cells.

The germline V and J ends were trimmed by 6 bases and 7 bases, with 20 bases remaining between them. This CDR3 is built from 16 residues. From germline, CDR1 is SGHTS and CDR2 YDEGEE. Genomic DNA served as template for TCR beta VDJ and CDR3 profiling. MiXCR, applied by TCRdb to the reads, yields one record per CDR3 protein. The table lists hundreds of thousands of distinct CDR3 sequences, just under 70% of them singletons, with 3.5% to 4.5% in the top ten. The sample holds many counts of this clonotype. The chain links TRBV5-8 to TRBJ1-6, with a tentative D call TRBD1 (5 bases). Sequenced input: sorted CD4+, CD8+, or CD8+CD57+ T cells (not recorded which) from PBMCs. The receptor was derived from a human donor in good health, serving as a control. The CDR3 region has the DNA TGTGCCAGCACCAGGCGGGACGCCGGATTGAATTCACCCCTCCACTTT. This translates into CASTRRDAGLNSPLHF.